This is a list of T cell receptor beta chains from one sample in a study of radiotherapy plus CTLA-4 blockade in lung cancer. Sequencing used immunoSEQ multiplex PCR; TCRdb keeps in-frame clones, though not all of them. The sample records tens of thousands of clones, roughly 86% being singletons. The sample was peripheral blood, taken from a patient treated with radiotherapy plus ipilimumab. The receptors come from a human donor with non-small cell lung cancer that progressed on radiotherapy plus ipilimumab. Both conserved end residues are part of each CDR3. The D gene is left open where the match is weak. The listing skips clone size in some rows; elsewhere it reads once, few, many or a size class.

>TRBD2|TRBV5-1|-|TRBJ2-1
TGCGCCAGCAGCTTGGGGGCTAGCGGGCCGCCCAATGAGCAGTTCTTC
CASSLGASGPPNEQFF
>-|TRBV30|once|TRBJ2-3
TGTGCCTGGAGTCGGGGGGCCAGCACAGATACGCAGTATTTT
CAWSRGASTDTQYF
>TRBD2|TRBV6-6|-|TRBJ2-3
TGTGCCAGCAGTTACAGCGGGGGGGCGGATACGCAGTATTTT
CASSYSGGADTQYF
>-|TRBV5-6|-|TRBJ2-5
TGTGCCAGCAGCTCGGTGCTGGGGAACCAAGAGACCCAGTACTTC
CASSSVLGNQETQYF
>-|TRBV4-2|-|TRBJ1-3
TGTGCCAGCAGCCAGGACGCCTCTAATGGAAACACCATATATTTT
CASSQDASNGNTIYF
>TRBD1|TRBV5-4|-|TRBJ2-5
TGTGCCAGCAGCTTACGGGACAGGGGGGGAGAGACCCAGTACTTC
CASSLRDRGGETQYF
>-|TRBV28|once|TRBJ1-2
TGTGCCAGCAGTCTCGAGGACTATGGCTACACCTTC
CASSLEDYGYTF
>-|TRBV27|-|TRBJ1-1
TGTGCCAGCACGTCGAACACTGAAGCTTTCTTT
CASTSNTEAFF
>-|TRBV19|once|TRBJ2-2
TGTGCCGTAGCCGTCGGGGGCTACAACACCGGGGAGCTGTTTTTT
CAVAVGGYNTGELFF
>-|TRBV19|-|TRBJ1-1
TGTGCCAGCCTCGGGCAGGGAGGAACTGAAGCTTTCTTT
CASLGQGGTEAFF
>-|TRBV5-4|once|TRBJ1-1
TGTGCCAGCAGGTTGGGAACCATGAACACTGAAGCTTTCTTT
CASRLGTMNTEAFF
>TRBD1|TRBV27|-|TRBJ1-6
TGTGCCAGCAGTTACCGGGACAGGCCCACCTATAATTCACCCCTCCACTTT
CASSYRDRPTYNSPLHF
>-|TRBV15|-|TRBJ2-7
TGTGCCACCAGCAGAGATGGGAGCTCCTACGAGCAGTACTTC
CATSRDGSSYEQYF
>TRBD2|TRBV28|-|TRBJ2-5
TGTGCCAGCAGCTTGTGGGGGGGTTGGTTAGAGACCCAGTACTTC
CASSLWGGWLETQYF
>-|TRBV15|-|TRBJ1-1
TGTGCCACCGCTTTGTCGGGGGGGCTGTTGGGCACTGAAGCTTTCTTT
CATALSGGLLGTEAFF
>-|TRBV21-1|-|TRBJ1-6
TGTGCCAGCAGCAAATGCGGGCCCCCCGTCAATTCACCCCTCCACTTT
CASSKCGPPVNSPLHF
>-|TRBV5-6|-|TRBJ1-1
TGTGCCAGCAGCTTATTCACTGAAGCTTTCTTT
CASSLFTEAFF